Here is one T cell receptor beta chain with its context. These data originate in a study of T cell changes during pregnancy in multiple sclerosis. The method was immunoSEQ multiplex PCR; TCRdb's version includes in-frame clones alone and lacks a portion of them. The sample shows 55,000 to 65,000 clones, 80% to 95% of them seen only once. Sample: peripheral blood, taken in the second trimester of pregnancy. The TCR originated in a female donor with multiple sclerosis, enrolled in a pregnancy study.

The CDR3 is CASSSQRSRGLCLYEQYF. CDR3 nucleotide sequence: TGTGCCAGCAGCTCCCAGAGGAGCAGGGGGCTCTGCCTTTACGAGCAGTACTTC. The chain joins TRBV21-1 to TRBJ2-7; TRBD1 is the table's D call, not checked against the DNA. TRBV21-1 is noted as a pseudogene. The CDR3 loop spans 18 amino acids.